These 20 T cell receptor beta chains were sequenced from one sample in a study of shared clonotypes between healthy human individuals. Here immunoSEQ multiplex PCR was the method, and the copy in TCRdb shows in-frame clones only, minus some. The sample has approximately 720,000 clones, 60% to 80% seen once. Sequenced sample: memory CD4+ T cells sorted from blood. Subset: CD45RA-negative fraction. The origin of the receptors is a woman in her 30s in good health.

This chain uses TRBV7-9 with TRBJ2-2; TRBD2 matches at 9 bases. CDR1 is SEHNR, CDR2 FQNEAQ, per germline (reference sequence). Trimming took 5 bases from V and 7 from J; bases not matched to a gene: 2. The CDR3 runs 13 residues. The chain's CDR3 is CASSPAGGGELFF. The CDR3 DNA follows: TGTGCCAGCAGCCCAGCGGGGGGCGGGGAGCTGTTTTTT.

This clone was seen a handful of times. V usage is TRBV4-2 and J usage is TRBJ2-3; 8 nucleotides agree with TRBD2. The CDR3 has 18 amino acids. CDR1 is LGHNA and CDR2 is YNFKEQ in the germline V gene. The junction had 16 bases not matched to a gene; V was cut back by 5 bases and J by 3 bases. The CDR3 nucleotides are TGTGCCAGCAGCTCCTCTCAGGCGGGAGGAATTGGTACAGATACGCAGTATTTT. This codes for CASSSSQAGGIGTDTQYF.

The genes are TRBV25-1 and TRBJ2-2; the match to TRBD2 covers 16 bases. The CDR3 contains 18 residues. Unmatched junction bases numbered 7, after V lost 3 bases and J lost 6 bases. Germline CDR1 is MGHDK and CDR2 is SYGVNS. CDR3 protein: CASSDPRGTSGRAGELFF. The CDR3 region has the DNA TGTGCCAGCAGTGACCCTCGCGGGACTAGCGGGAGGGCCGGGGAGCTGTTTTTT.

The chain couples TRBV6-5 to TRBJ2-3; tentatively, D is TRBD1 (6 bases). Germline CDR1 reads MNHEY; CDR2 reads SVGAGI. The length of the CDR3 is 14 residues. Between the trimmed V and J ends, which lost 5 bases and 4 bases, there was a span of 13 bases. CDR3 bases: TGTGCCAGCAGTGAGAGGACAGATCCAGATACGCAGTATTTT. It is translated as CASSERTDPDTQYF.

The chain links TRBV5-1 to TRBJ2-3, with 10 bases matching TRBD1. V was pared by 2 bases and J by 1 base, with 4 bases of the junction left unmatched. The CDR3 has 16 amino acids. Germline CDR1 reads SGHRS; CDR2 reads YFSETQ. CDR3 DNA sequence: TGCGCCAGCAGCTTCGGACAGGGGGTGGGCACAGATACGCAGTATTTT. It codes for CASSFGQGVGTDTQYF.

This chain's CDR3 is CASSTRRSTDTQYF. The CDR3 DNA reads TGTGCCAGTAGTACGAGGAGATCTACAGATACGCAGTATTTT. The chain uses TRBV19 and TRBJ2-3; D call uncertain. CDR1 is LNHDA, CDR2 SQIVND, per germline (reference sequence). Trimming stripped 4 bases from V and 3 bases from J, with 11 bases between. CDR3 size: 14 residues.

This clone was counted many times. Other DNA sequences of this sample code for an identical CDR3. The rearrangement joins TRBV28 to TRBJ1-3; unclear D gene. CDR1 and CDR2 (germline): MDHEN, SYDVKM. This CDR3 has 12 amino acids. V was pared by 6 bases and J by 1 base, with 4 bases between. The CDR3 reads CASSRSGNTIYF. CDR3 DNA: TGTGCCAGCAGCCGTTCTGGAAACACCATATATTTT.

This chain joins TRBV28 and TRBJ2-7; tentative D call: TRBD2 (6 bases). The germline CDR1 and CDR2 sequences are MDHEN and SYDVKM. CDR3 size: 14 residues. Trimming took off 5 bases at V and 7 bases at J, with 18 bases between the two ends. The CDR3 DNA sequence: TGTGCCAGCAGTCCCCGGGACTCTACGGGGGAGCAGTACTTC. Its protein product is CASSPRDSTGEQYF. The whole variable domain, filled in from reference TRBV28 and TRBJ2-7, reads DVKVTQSSRYLVKRTGEKVFLECVQDMDHENMFWYRQDPGLGLRLIYFSYDVKMKEKGDIPEGYSVSREKKERFSLILESASTNQTSMYLCASSPRDSTGEQYFGPGTRLTVT.

This clone was seen more than once but under ten times. CDR3 protein: CASSLDGMWDEQFF. DNA for the CDR3: TGTGCCAGCAGCTTAGACGGGATGTGGGATGAGCAGTTCTTC. The chain has TRBV7-7 and TRBJ2-1; weak D call: TRBD2 (5 bases). Trimming removed 1 base from V and 8 bases from J, with 12 bases in between. In germline, CDR1 is SSHAT, CDR2 FNYEAQ (reference sequence). This CDR3 spans 14 amino acids.

The gene calls are TRBV5-4 and TRBJ2-7; 9 nucleotides agree with TRBD2. With 5 bases clipped from V and 5 bases from J, the junction kept 11 bases outside the gene matches. The germline CDR1 and CDR2 sequences are SGHNT and YYREEE (reference sequence). The CDR3 is 15 amino acids. CDR3 residues: CASSRGSGSFHEQYF. The CDR3 region has the DNA TGTGCCAGCAGTCGGGGTAGCGGGAGTTTTCACGAGCAGTACTTC.

The chain couples TRBV5-1 to TRBJ2-7; D is possibly TRBD1 (6 bases). The germline CDR1 and CDR2 sequences are SGHRS and YFSETQ. Trimming stripped 7 bases from V and 1 base from J, with 9 bases between. The CDR3 is made up of 12 amino acids. The CDR3 DNA sequence: TGCGCCAGCGGGACATCATCCTACGAGCAGTACTTC. It is translated as CASGTSSYEQYF.

This chain connects TRBV5-1 to TRBJ1-3; no definite D call. Per germline, CDR1 SGHRS and CDR2 YFSETQ. This CDR3 spans 15 amino acids. The V end was cut by 4 bases, the J end by 4 bases, with 15 bases between. The CDR3, as DNA: TGCGCCAGCAGCCGGTTCTCACTCGGAGGAAACACCATATATTTT. Its translation: CASSRFSLGGNTIYF.

The rearrangement joins TRBV19 to TRBJ1-1; 9 bases fit TRBD1. This CDR3 comprises 20 residues. J lost 0 bases, V lost 8 bases, and 22 bases had no gene match. The germline V gene has CDR1 LNHDA and CDR2 SQIVND (reference sequence). This CDR3 is CASSLGGQGFQTVLNTEAFF. CDR3 DNA: TGTGCCAGTTCTCTGGGGGGACAGGGTTTTCAAACGGTCCTGAACACTGAAGCTTTCTTT.

The chain joins TRBV27 to TRBJ2-5; 7 bases align to TRBD2. CDR3 length: 15 residues. Germline CDR1 MNHEY, CDR2 SMNVEV (reference sequence). V dropped 6 bases and J dropped 2; count of bases not matched to a gene: 9. CDR3 residues: CASRLSGRLQETQYF. The CDR3 DNA sequence: TGTGCCAGCAGACTTAGCGGGCGATTACAAGAGACCCAGTACTTC.

This clone was seen a few times. V and J are TRBV5-1 and TRBJ1-2; 7 bases match TRBD1. CDR1 is SGHRS and CDR2 is YFSETQ in the germline V gene. This CDR3 has 13 residues. V lost 2 bases and J lost 7; bases outside the gene matches: 5. The CDR3 coding sequence is TGCGCCAGCAGCTTCACAGGGGTCGGTGGCTACACCTTC. It is translated as CASSFTGVGGYTF.

This clone was observed a single time. The sample has other DNA sequences that encode this CDR3 too. CDR3: CASSLGTSGVYNEQFF. For the CDR3, the DNA is TGCGCCAGCAGCTTGGGGACTAGCGGGGTATACAATGAGCAGTTCTTC. The gene calls are TRBV5-1 and TRBJ2-1; 12 nucleotides align to TRBD2. The CDR3 contains 16 residues. The germline gives CDR1 SGHRS, CDR2 YFSETQ. Trimming cost V 0 bases and J 4 bases; bases outside gene matches: 2.

This clone was counted a few times. This chain uses TRBV9 with TRBJ2-6; a possible D gene is TRBD1 (5 bases). Looked up from germline, CDR1 is SGDLS and CDR2 is YYNGEE. Trimming took off 4 bases at V and 0 bases at J, with 14 bases between the two ends. The length of the CDR3 is 17 residues. The CDR3 region is CASSLDSFSSGANVLTF. The CDR3 nucleotides read TGTGCCAGCAGCCTAGACAGCTTCAGCTCTGGGGCCAACGTCCTGACTTTC.

The rearrangement joins TRBV7-2 to TRBJ2-5; tentatively, D is TRBD1 (5 bases). The V and J ends lost 4 bases and 4 bases respectively, with 10 bases between them. The length of the CDR3 is 13 residues. Germline-derived CDR1 and CDR2 are SGHTA and FQGNSA. The CDR3 reads CASSYQGVETQYF. The CDR3 DNA sequence: TGTGCCAGCAGCTACCAGGGTGTAGAGACCCAGTACTTC.

The chain is built from TRBV7-6 and TRBJ2-7; the D call may be TRBD1 or TRBD2 (5 bases each). Germline V gene data show CDR1 as SGHVS and CDR2 as FNYEAQ. Trimming removed 4 bases at V and 6 bases at J, with 19 bases between. This CDR3 region has 15 residues. The DNA of the CDR3 is TGTGCCAGCAGCTCTCTTAGTGGGGGTGCGTCCGAGCAGTACTTC. This codes for CASSSLSGGASEQYF.

The chain carries TRBV30 and TRBJ2-7; D is undetermined. There are 12 residues in the CDR3. The V end was cut by 0 bases, the J end by 7 bases, with 10 bases between. Germline values: CDR1 GTSNPN, CDR2 SVGIG (reference sequence). The CDR3 bases are TGTGCCTGGAGTGTACTCAGGAAAGAGCAGTACTTC. Its translation: CAWSVLRKEQYF.